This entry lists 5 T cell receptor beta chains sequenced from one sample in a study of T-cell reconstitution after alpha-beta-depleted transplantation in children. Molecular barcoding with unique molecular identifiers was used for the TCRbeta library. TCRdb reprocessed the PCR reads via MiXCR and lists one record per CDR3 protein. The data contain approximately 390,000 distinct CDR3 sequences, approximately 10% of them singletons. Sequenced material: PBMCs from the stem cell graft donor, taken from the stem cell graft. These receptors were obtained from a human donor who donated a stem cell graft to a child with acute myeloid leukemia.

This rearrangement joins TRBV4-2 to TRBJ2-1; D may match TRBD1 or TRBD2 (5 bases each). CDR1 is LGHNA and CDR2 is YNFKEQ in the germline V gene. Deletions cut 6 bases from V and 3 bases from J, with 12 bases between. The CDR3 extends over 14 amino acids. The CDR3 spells CASRSTGLYNEQFF. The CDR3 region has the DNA TGTGCCAGCAGGTCGACGGGGCTCTACAATGAGCAGTTCTTC.

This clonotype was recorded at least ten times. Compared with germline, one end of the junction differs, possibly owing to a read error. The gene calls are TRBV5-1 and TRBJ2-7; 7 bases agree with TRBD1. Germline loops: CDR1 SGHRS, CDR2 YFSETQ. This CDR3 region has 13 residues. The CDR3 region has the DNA TGTGCCAGCTCATCGACAGGGACCTACGAGCAGTACTTC. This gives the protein CASSSTGTYEQYF.

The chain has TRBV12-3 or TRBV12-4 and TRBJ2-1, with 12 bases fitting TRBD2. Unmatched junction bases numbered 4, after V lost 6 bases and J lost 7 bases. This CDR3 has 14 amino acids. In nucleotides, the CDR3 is TGTGCCAGCAGGTCTAGCGGGAGGGCGAATGAGCAGTTCTTC. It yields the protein CASRSSGRANEQFF.

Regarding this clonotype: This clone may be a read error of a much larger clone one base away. In DNA, the CDR3 is TGCAGCGTTGAATCTGCTGGGGCCAACGGCCTGACTTTC. Translation gives CSVESAGANGLTF. This chain links TRBV29-1 with TRBJ2-6; the D gene is possibly TRBD1 (5 bases). This CDR3 spans 13 amino acids. Germline V gives CDR1 SQVTM, CDR2 ANQGSEA.

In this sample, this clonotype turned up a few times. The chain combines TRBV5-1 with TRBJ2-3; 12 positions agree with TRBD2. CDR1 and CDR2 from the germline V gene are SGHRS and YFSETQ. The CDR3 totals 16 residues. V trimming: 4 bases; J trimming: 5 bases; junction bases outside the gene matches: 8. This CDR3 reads CASSLGLAGTQDTQYF. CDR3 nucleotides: TGCGCCAGCAGCCTCGGACTAGCGGGGACTCAAGATACGCAGTATTTT.